The 11 T cell receptor beta chains below were found in one sample sequenced in a study of T cells after yellow fever vaccination. In TCRdb, the 5' RACE reads were re-called with MiXCR into one record per CDR3 protein. The sample lists under 100,000 distinct CDR3 sequences; around 5.8% were seen once. The sequences come from CD8+ T cells sorted from PBMCs, collected 10 days after the yellow fever booster vaccination. These TCRs come from a man aged 18 to 29 who received the YFV17D yellow fever vaccine.

In its sample, this clonotype was seen a few times. The chain couples TRBV11-1 to TRBJ2-7; 8 bases align to TRBD1. V was clipped by 5 bases and J by 7 bases; unmatched bases: 10. The CDR3 is 14 amino acids. The germline V gene has CDR1 SGHAT and CDR2 FQDESV (reference sequence). DNA of the CDR3: TGTGCCAGCAGCCCGTTCAGGGGGCAGGGGGAGCAGTACTTC. This codes for CASSPFRGQGEQYF.

V and J are TRBV4-1 and TRBJ2-1; 11 nucleotides line up with TRBD2. CDR3 length equals 16 residues. With 5 bases clipped from V and 7 bases from J, the junction kept 10 bases outside the gene matches. From germline, CDR1 is MGHRA and CDR2 YSYEKL. The CDR3 coding sequence is TGCGCCAGCAGCAACGCACTAGCGGGGGCAAGGAATGAGCAGTTCTTC. It specifies CASSNALAGARNEQFF.

This clonotype was counted between two and nine times. The rearrangement joins TRBV4-1 to TRBJ1-5; D uncertain. Trimming left V 1 base short and J 5 bases short, with 18 bases between. There are 17 residues in the CDR3. Germline V CDR1 and CDR2: MGHRA, YSYEKL. CDR3 bases: TGCGCCAGCAGCCAAGCTGAGGGTAGGGCACCTCATCAGCCCCAGCATTTT. Translating gives CASSQAEGRAPHQPQHF.

This clonotype came up a few times. V and J are TRBV7-2 and TRBJ2-1, with a possible D match to TRBD2 (5 bases). The germline V gene has CDR1 SGHTA and CDR2 FQGNSA. The CDR3 runs 17 residues. V gave up 5 bases and J gave up 6 bases, with 23 bases separating them. The CDR3 DNA sequence: TGTGCCAGCAGCCCCGGACTTACAAGAGTCGGGGTCAATGAGCAGTTCTTC. Translation gives CASSPGLTRVGVNEQFF.

In its sample, this clonotype was seen once. The chain joins TRBV6-5 to TRBJ1-4; 9 bases line up with TRBD1. The J segment lost 8 bases and the V segment lost 5 bases, leaving 9 bases of the junction unmatched. The V gene's germline CDR1 is MNHEY and CDR2 SVGAGI. The CDR3 is 15 amino acids. The CDR3 region is CASSTRDRVGEKLFF. CDR3 in DNA: TGTGCCAGCAGTACCCGGGACAGGGTAGGCGAAAAACTGTTTTTT.

This clonotype was seen ten or more times. The chain uses TRBV20-1 and TRBJ2-3; the match to TRBD2 covers 9 bases. Germline lookup yields CDR1 DFQATT and CDR2 SNEGSKA (reference sequence). The V segment lost 6 bases and the J segment 3 bases; nucleotides outside the gene matches: 10. CDR3 length: 15 amino acids. The CDR3 DNA sequence: TGCAGTGCCAAACCGGGACTAGCTAGTACAGATACGCAGTATTTT. This codes for CSAKPGLASTDTQYF.

The chain combines TRBV6-5 with TRBJ1-6; perhaps TRBD1 as D (6 bases). CDR3 size: 13 residues. Germline V CDR1 and CDR2: MNHEY, SVGAGI. Trimming removed 2 bases at V and 14 bases at J, with 13 bases between. CDR3 sequence (DNA): TGTGCCAGCAGTTACGGGGGCGGGGGCTCCCTCCACTTT. Protein product: CASSYGGGGSLHF.

The chain combines TRBV7-6 with TRBJ2-1; possibly TRBD1 for D (5 bases). The CDR3 consists of 13 residues. Trimming took off 5 bases at V and 7 bases at J, with 12 bases between the two ends. Per germline, CDR1 SGHVS and CDR2 FNYEAQ. This CDR3 reads CASSPGISNEQFF. The CDR3 DNA reads as TGTGCCAGCAGCCCAGGGATATCAAATGAGCAGTTCTTC.

The chain is built from TRBV6-2 or TRBV6-3 and TRBJ2-1; possible D gene TRBD2, 6 bases. CDR1 is MNHEY, CDR2 SVGEGT, per germline. CDR3 length: 15 amino acids. V was clipped by 0 bases and J by 4 bases, with 10 bases between them. CDR3 DNA: TGTGCCAGCAGTTACTCCGGGACTGGTTACAATGAGCAGTTCTTC. This translates into CASSYSGTGYNEQFF.

The CDR3 DNA sequence: TGTGCCAGCAGCTATGGGACAGGGGGAAGGAACACCGGGGAGCTGTTTTTT. Translation gives CASSYGTGGRNTGELFF. The chain recombines TRBV7-9 with TRBJ2-2, with 11 nucleotides matching TRBD1. The CDR3 totals 17 residues. Germline loops: CDR1 SEHNR, CDR2 FQNEAQ (reference sequence). Unmatched junction bases numbered 5, after V lost 4 bases and J lost 1 base.

In this sample, this clonotype turned up a few times. V is TRBV30 and J is TRBJ2-1; TRBD2 might be the D (6 bases). The CDR3 has 14 amino acids. V gave up 3 bases and J gave up 2 bases, with 11 bases separating them. Looked up from germline, CDR1 is GTSNPN and CDR2 is SVGIG (reference sequence). The CDR3 here is CAWSPGGAYNEQFF. As DNA, the CDR3 is TGTGCCTGGAGCCCCGGAGGGGCCTACAATGAGCAGTTCTTC.